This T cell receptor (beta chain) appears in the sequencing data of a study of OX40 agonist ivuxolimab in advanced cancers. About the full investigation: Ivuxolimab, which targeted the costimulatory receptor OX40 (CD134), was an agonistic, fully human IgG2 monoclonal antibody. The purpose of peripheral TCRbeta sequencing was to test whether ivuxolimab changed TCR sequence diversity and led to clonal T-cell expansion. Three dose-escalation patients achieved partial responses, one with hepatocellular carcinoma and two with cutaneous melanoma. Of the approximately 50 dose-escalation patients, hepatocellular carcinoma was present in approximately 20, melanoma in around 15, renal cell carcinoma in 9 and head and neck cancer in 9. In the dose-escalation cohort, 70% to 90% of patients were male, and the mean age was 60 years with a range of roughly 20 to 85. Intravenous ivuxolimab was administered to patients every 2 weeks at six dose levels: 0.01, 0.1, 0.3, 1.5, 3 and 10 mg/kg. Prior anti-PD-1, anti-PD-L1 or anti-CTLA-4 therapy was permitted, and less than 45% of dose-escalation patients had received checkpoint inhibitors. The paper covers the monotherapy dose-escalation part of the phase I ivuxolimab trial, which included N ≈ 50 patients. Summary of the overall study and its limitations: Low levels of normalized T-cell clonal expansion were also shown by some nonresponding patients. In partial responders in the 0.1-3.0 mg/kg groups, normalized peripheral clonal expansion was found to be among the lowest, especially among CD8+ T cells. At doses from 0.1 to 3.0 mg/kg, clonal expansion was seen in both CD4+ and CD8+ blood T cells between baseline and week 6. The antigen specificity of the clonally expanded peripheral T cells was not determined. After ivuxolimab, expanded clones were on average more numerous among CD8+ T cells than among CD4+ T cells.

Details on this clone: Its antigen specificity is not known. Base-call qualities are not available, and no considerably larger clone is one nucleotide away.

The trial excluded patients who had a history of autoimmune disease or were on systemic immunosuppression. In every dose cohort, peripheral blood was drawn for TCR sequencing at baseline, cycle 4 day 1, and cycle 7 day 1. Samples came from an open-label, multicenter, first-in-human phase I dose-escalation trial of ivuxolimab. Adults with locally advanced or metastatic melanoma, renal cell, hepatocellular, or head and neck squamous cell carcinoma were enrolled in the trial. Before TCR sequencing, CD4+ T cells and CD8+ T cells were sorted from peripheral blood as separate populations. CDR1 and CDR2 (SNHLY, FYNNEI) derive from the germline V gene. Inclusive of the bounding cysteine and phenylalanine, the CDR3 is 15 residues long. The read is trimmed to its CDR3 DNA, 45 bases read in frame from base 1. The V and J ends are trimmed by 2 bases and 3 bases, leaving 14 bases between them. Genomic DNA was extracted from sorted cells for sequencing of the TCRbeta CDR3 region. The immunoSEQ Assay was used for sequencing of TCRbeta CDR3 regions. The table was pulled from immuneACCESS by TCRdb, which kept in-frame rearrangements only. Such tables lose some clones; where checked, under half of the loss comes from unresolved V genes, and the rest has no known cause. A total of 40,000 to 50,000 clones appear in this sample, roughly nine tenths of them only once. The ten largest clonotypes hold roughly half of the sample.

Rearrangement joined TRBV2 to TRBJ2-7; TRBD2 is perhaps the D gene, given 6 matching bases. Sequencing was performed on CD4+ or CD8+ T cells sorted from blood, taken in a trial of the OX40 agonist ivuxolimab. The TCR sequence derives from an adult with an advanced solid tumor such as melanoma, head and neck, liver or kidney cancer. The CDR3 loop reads CASSELTSRLYEQYF. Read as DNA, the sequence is TGTGCCAGCAGTGAATTGACTAGTCGTCTCTACGAGCAGTACTTC.